Listed below are T cell receptor beta chains from one sample, sequenced in a study of glioma-infiltrating T cells. One entry per CDR3 protein, called by TCRdb with MiXCR from the multiplex PCR reads. This sample has roughly 100,000 distinct CDR3 sequences; about 30% occur once, and the top ten carry less than 55%. Sequenced: glioma tissue, nonneoplastic brain tissue, or PBMCs (not recorded which). The receptors derive from a human donor with low-grade glioma or glioblastoma, undergoing nonglioma brain surgery, or in good health (not recorded which). The CDR3 runs from the conserved cysteine through the conserved F or W. The D gene is left open where the match is weak. Part of the rows lack a size; the others show once, few, many or a class for expanded clones.

D gene: .
clone size: medium-sized
J gene: TRBJ1-5
CDR3 length: 17
V gene: TRBV7-3
CDR3 DNA: TGTGCCAGCAGCTTTACGGACGTTAATATTCGGGATCAGCCCCAGCATTTT
CDR3 protein: CASSFTDVNIRDQPQHF

D gene: TRBD2
clone size: .
J gene: TRBJ2-3
CDR3 length: 16
V gene: TRBV4-3
CDR3 DNA: TGCGCCAGCAGCCAAGAATTGCGGGGGTTCGCAGATACGCAGTATTTT
CDR3 protein: CASSQELRGFADTQYF

D gene: .
clone size: few
J gene: TRBJ1-1
CDR3 length: 11
V gene: TRBV30
CDR3 DNA: TGTGCCTACGGTGAGAACACTGAAGCTTTCTTT
CDR3 protein: CAYGENTEAFF

D gene: TRBD2
clone size: few
J gene: TRBJ2-7
CDR3 length: 17
V gene: TRBV7-2
CDR3 DNA: TGTGCCAGCAGCCGCGATGGGAGCGGGGGCAGCTCCTACGAGCAGTACTTC
CDR3 protein: CASSRDGSGGSSYEQYF

D gene: .
clone size: .
J gene: TRBJ2-7
CDR3 length: 14
V gene: TRBV3-1
CDR3 DNA: TGTGACAGCAGCCGAGTTTCGGCAGCCTACGAGCAGTACTTC
CDR3 protein: CDSSRVSAAYEQYF

D gene: .
clone size: many
J gene: TRBJ2-3
CDR3 length: 14
V gene: TRBV20-1
CDR3 DNA: TGCAGTGCTAGAGATCGAGCTTCCTCCGATACGCAGTATTTT
CDR3 protein: CSARDRASSDTQYF

D gene: TRBD1
clone size: .
J gene: TRBJ1-6
CDR3 length: 15
V gene: TRBV11-2
CDR3 DNA: TGTGCCAGCAGCTTAGAAGGGACAGGGGGTTCACCCCTCCACTTT
CDR3 protein: CASSLEGTGGSPLHF

D gene: .
clone size: few
J gene: TRBJ1-1
CDR3 length: 15
V gene: TRBV5-1
CDR3 DNA: TGCGCCAGCAGCTTCATTACCGACGGTAGCACTGAAGCTTTCTTT
CDR3 protein: CASSFITDGSTEAFF

D gene: TRBD1
clone size: few
J gene: TRBJ1-1
CDR3 length: 16
V gene: TRBV7-2
CDR3 DNA: TGTGCCAGCAGCACCCGGACAGGGTCAGGTATCACTGAAGCTTTCTTT
CDR3 protein: CASSTRTGSGITEAFF

D gene: .
clone size: few
J gene: TRBJ1-2
CDR3 length: 14
V gene: TRBV3-1
CDR3 DNA: TGTGCCAGCAGCCAAGAGTATCGCGACTATGGCTACACCTTC
CDR3 protein: CASSQEYRDYGYTF

D gene: .
clone size: many
J gene: TRBJ2-3
CDR3 length: 11
V gene: TRBV2
CDR3 DNA: TGTGCCAGCAGCGTCACAGATACGCAGTATTTT
CDR3 protein: CASSVTDTQYF

D gene: .
clone size: many
J gene: TRBJ2-5
CDR3 length: 14
V gene: TRBV10-3
CDR3 DNA: TGTGCCATCAGTGTGCAGGGCCTTGAAGAGACCCAGTACTTC
CDR3 protein: CAISVQGLEETQYF

D gene: .
clone size: .
J gene: TRBJ2-3
CDR3 length: 14
V gene: TRBV5-4
CDR3 DNA: TGTGCCAGCAGTCCAACTGGGAGCACAGATACGCAGTATTTT
CDR3 protein: CASSPTGSTDTQYF

D gene: .
clone size: .
J gene: TRBJ2-3
CDR3 length: 14
V gene: TRBV11-3
CDR3 DNA: TGTGCCAGCAGCCCTGATGGGGGCACAGATAAGCAGTATTTT
CDR3 protein: CASSPDGGTDKQYF

D gene: .
clone size: many
J gene: TRBJ1-5
CDR3 length: 13
V gene: TRBV6-4
CDR3 DNA: TGTGCCAGCAGTGAGGGGGGGAACCAGCCCCAGCATTTT
CDR3 protein: CASSEGGNQPQHF

D gene: .
clone size: .
J gene: TRBJ1-2
CDR3 length: 15
V gene: TRBV19
CDR3 DNA: TGTGCCAGTAGTAAAGGGGAAGGGGAAGACTATGGCTACACCTTC
CDR3 protein: CASSKGEGEDYGYTF

D gene: TRBD1
clone size: .
J gene: TRBJ1-1
CDR3 length: 15
V gene: TRBV12-3/TRBV12-4
CDR3 DNA: TGTGCCAGCAGTCCAGGGACAGTGGGTAATTCACCCCTCCGCTTT
CDR3 protein: CASSPGTVGNSPLRF

D gene: TRBD1
clone size: few
J gene: TRBJ2-7
CDR3 length: 13
V gene: TRBV2
CDR3 DNA: TGTGCCAGCAAAGGGACAGGGGTACACGAGCAGTACTTC
CDR3 protein: CASKGTGVHEQYF

D gene: TRBD1
clone size: many
J gene: TRBJ2-2
CDR3 length: 14
V gene: TRBV6-1
CDR3 DNA: TGTGCCAGCAGGGCACAGGGGGCGTCCGGGGAGCTGTTTTTT
CDR3 protein: CASRAQGASGELFF

D gene: .
clone size: many
J gene: TRBJ2-7
CDR3 length: 14
V gene: TRBV19
CDR3 DNA: TGTGCCAGTAGTATAGAAGCCCTCTCCTACGAGCAGTACTTC
CDR3 protein: CASSIEALSYEQYF

D gene: .
clone size: .
J gene: TRBJ2-1
CDR3 length: 17
V gene: TRBV11-2
CDR3 DNA: TGTGCCAGCAGCTTATCGACGTGGGCAGAGGGAATCAATGAGCAGTTCTTC
CDR3 protein: CASSLSTWAEGINEQFF

D gene: TRBD1
clone size: many
J gene: TRBJ1-6
CDR3 length: 13
V gene: TRBV10-3
CDR3 DNA: TGTGCCATCAGTGAGTCTGAGGGGGCGACCCTCCACTTT
CDR3 protein: CAISESEGATLHF

D gene: TRBD2
clone size: .
J gene: TRBJ2-7
CDR3 length: 14
V gene: TRBV10-3
CDR3 DNA: TGTGCCATCTCCGTCGGGGGGTCCCTTTACGAGCAGTACTTC
CDR3 protein: CAISVGGSLYEQYF

D gene: .
clone size: many
J gene: TRBJ2-1
CDR3 length: 12
V gene: TRBV7-2
CDR3 DNA: TGTGCCAGCAGCCAGCTGCGGAATGAGCAGTTCTTC
CDR3 protein: CASSQLRNEQFF

D gene: .
clone size: few
J gene: TRBJ1-1
CDR3 length: 13
V gene: TRBV29-1
CDR3 DNA: TGCAGCGGCTGTCGCGCAGCGAACACTGAAGCTTTCTTT
CDR3 protein: CSGCRAANTEAFF

D gene: .
clone size: many
J gene: TRBJ1-2
CDR3 length: 11
V gene: TRBV6-1
CDR3 DNA: TGTGCCAGCAGATCGGGTGATGGCTACACCTTC
CDR3 protein: CASRSGDGYTF

D gene: .
clone size: .
J gene: TRBJ2-3
CDR3 length: 15
V gene: TRBV5-5
CDR3 DNA: TGTGCCAGCATCCACAGGGGACTCTACACAGATACGCAGTATTTT
CDR3 protein: CASIHRGLYTDTQYF

D gene: .
clone size: .
J gene: TRBJ2-5
CDR3 length: 13
V gene: TRBV7-2
CDR3 DNA: TGTGCCAGCAGCTTTGGTAGGGAAGAGACCCAGTACTTC
CDR3 protein: CASSFGREETQYF

D gene: .
clone size: few
J gene: TRBJ1-2
CDR3 length: 15
V gene: TRBV5-1
CDR3 DNA: TGCGCCAGCAGCCCCAACCGGGGGGGCGACTATGGCTACACCTTC
CDR3 protein: CASSPNRGGDYGYTF

D gene: .
clone size: .
J gene: TRBJ1-1
CDR3 length: 11
V gene: TRBV6-6
CDR3 DNA: TGCGCCAGCAGGAAGGAATCTGAAGCTTTCTTT
CDR3 protein: CASRKESEAFF

D gene: .
clone size: many
J gene: TRBJ1-6
CDR3 length: 14
V gene: TRBV28
CDR3 DNA: TGTGCCAGCAGTAACGGGCCCCCTAATTCACCCCTCCACTTT
CDR3 protein: CASSNGPPNSPLHF

D gene: .
clone size: .
J gene: TRBJ1-2
CDR3 length: 14
V gene: TRBV19
CDR3 DNA: TGTGCCAGTAGTCATCTTGGGGTTGACTATGGCTACACCTTC
CDR3 protein: CASSHLGVDYGYTF

D gene: .
clone size: many
J gene: TRBJ2-2
CDR3 length: 13
V gene: TRBV7-2
CDR3 DNA: TGTGCCAGCAGCCCCGTGAGGTCCGGGGAGCTGTTTTTT
CDR3 protein: CASSPVRSGELFF

D gene: .
clone size: .
J gene: TRBJ2-1
CDR3 length: 14
V gene: TRBV11-1
CDR3 DNA: TGTGCCAGCAGCTTCCTGGACTCCTACAATGAGCAGTTCTTC
CDR3 protein: CASSFLDSYNEQFF

D gene: .
clone size: many
J gene: TRBJ1-1
CDR3 length: 15
V gene: TRBV6-1
CDR3 DNA: TGTGCCAGCAGTGAAGGGGTAGGAGGGAACACTGAAGCTTTCTTT
CDR3 protein: CASSEGVGGNTEAFF

D gene: TRBD2
clone size: .
J gene: TRBJ2-7
CDR3 length: 14
V gene: TRBV4-1
CDR3 DNA: TGCGCCAGCAGCCGGTTGGGGGGGGTTGGCGAGCAGTACTTC
CDR3 protein: CASSRLGGVGEQYF

D gene: TRBD1
clone size: .
J gene: TRBJ1-1
CDR3 length: 13
V gene: TRBV29-1
CDR3 DNA: TGCAGCGTGGGACAGCTGATGAACACTGAAGCTTTCTTT
CDR3 protein: CSVGQLMNTEAFF

D gene: TRBD2
clone size: .
J gene: TRBJ2-4
CDR3 length: 14
V gene: TRBV3-1
CDR3 DNA: TGTGCCAGCACCCCGCTAGCGGGGGATAACATTCAGTACTTC
CDR3 protein: CASTPLAGDNIQYF

D gene: .
clone size: few
J gene: TRBJ1-6
CDR3 length: 14
V gene: TRBV11-1
CDR3 DNA: TGTGCCAGCAGCTTAAGGACCAATAATTCACCCCTCCACTTT
CDR3 protein: CASSLRTNNSPLHF

D gene: .
clone size: .
J gene: TRBJ1-1
CDR3 length: 15
V gene: TRBV2
CDR3 DNA: TGTGCCAGCAGTGAAGCGCGAGAGTTGAACACTGGAGCTTTCTTT
CDR3 protein: CASSEARELNTGAFF

D gene: TRBD1
clone size: few
J gene: TRBJ1-2
CDR3 length: 12
V gene: TRBV10-3
CDR3 DNA: TGTGCCACCGACCCGGACAGGGACGGCTACACCTTC
CDR3 protein: CATDPDRDGYTF

D gene: .
clone size: many
J gene: TRBJ2-5
CDR3 length: 13
V gene: TRBV18
CDR3 DNA: TGTGCCAGCTCACCACGGCCAGGGGAGACCCAGTACTTC
CDR3 protein: CASSPRPGETQYF

D gene: .
clone size: many
J gene: TRBJ1-2
CDR3 length: 16
V gene: TRBV6-2/TRBV6-3
CDR3 DNA: TGTGCCAGCAGTTACCCCGGGCCCTGGGATCCGGATGGCTACACCTTC
CDR3 protein: CASSYPGPWDPDGYTF

D gene: .
clone size: few
J gene: TRBJ1-6
CDR3 length: 16
V gene: TRBV7-2
CDR3 DNA: TGTGCCAGCAGCCCTATCCCCAGGGGAAGGTCTTCACCCCTCCACTTT
CDR3 protein: CASSPIPRGRSSPLHF

D gene: TRBD2
clone size: .
J gene: TRBJ2-5
CDR3 length: 16
V gene: TRBV2
CDR3 DNA: TGTGCCAGCAACTTACTAGCGGGGGGCCGCCAAGAGACCCAGTACTTC
CDR3 protein: CASNLLAGGRQETQYF

D gene: .
clone size: many
J gene: TRBJ1-3
CDR3 length: 17
V gene: TRBV4-3
CDR3 DNA: TGCGCCAGCAGCCAAGGAGTGGGGAGTACCTCTGGAAACACCATATATTTT
CDR3 protein: CASSQGVGSTSGNTIYF

D gene: .
clone size: few
J gene: TRBJ1-6
CDR3 length: 14
V gene: TRBV5-8
CDR3 DNA: TGTGCCAGCAGCTTGGGTCAAACAAATTCACCCCTCCACTTT
CDR3 protein: CASSLGQTNSPLHF

D gene: .
clone size: many
J gene: TRBJ1-2
CDR3 length: 13
V gene: TRBV27
CDR3 DNA: TGTGCCAGCAGTTGGGAAGGGAACTATGGCTACACCTTC
CDR3 protein: CASSWEGNYGYTF

D gene: .
clone size: few
J gene: TRBJ2-1
CDR3 length: 16
V gene: TRBV18
CDR3 DNA: TGTGCCAGCTCTCTAACCAGGGATCCTGGATACAATGAGCAGTTCTTC
CDR3 protein: CASSLTRDPGYNEQFF

D gene: .
clone size: many
J gene: TRBJ1-1
CDR3 length: 15
V gene: TRBV7-2
CDR3 DNA: TGTGCCAGCAGTTATCAACCGGAAGGGGTCACTGAAGCTTTCTTT
CDR3 protein: CASSYQPEGVTEAFF